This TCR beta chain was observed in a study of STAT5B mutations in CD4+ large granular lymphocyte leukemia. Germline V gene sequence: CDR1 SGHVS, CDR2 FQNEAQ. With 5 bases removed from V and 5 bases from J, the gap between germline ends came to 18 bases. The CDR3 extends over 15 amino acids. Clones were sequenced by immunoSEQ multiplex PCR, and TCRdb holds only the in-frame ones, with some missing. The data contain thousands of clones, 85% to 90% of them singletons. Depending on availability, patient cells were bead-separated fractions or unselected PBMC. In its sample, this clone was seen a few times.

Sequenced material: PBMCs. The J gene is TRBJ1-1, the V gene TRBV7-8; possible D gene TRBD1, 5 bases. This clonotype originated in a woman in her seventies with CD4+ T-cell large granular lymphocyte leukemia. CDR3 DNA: TGTGCCAGCAGCCCCTCTTTCGGGGGGAGTACTGAAGCTTTCTTT. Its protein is CASSPSFGGSTEAFF.